Below are 2 T cell receptor beta chains sequenced from a single sample in a study of radiotherapy plus CTLA-4 blockade in lung cancer. Here immunoSEQ multiplex PCR was the method, and the copy in TCRdb shows in-frame clones only, minus some. The profile covers 40,000 to 50,000 clones, with about 75% appearing a single time and 9.8% taken by the ten largest. The sample here was peripheral blood, taken from a patient treated with radiotherapy plus ipilimumab. All receptors come from a human donor with non-small cell lung cancer who had stable disease on radiotherapy plus ipilimumab.

Comment on this clone: Germline and junction disagree at one end, which may indicate a read error. This rearrangement joins TRBV2 to TRBJ1-2; 9 nucleotides match TRBD1. CDR3 length: 19 amino acids. CDR1 and CDR2 from the germline V gene are SNHLY and FYNNEI. The CDR3 loop is CASSAQGAERGTANCGYTF. The CDR3 bases are TGTGCCAGCAGCGCACAGGGGGCCGAACGGGGAACTGCTAACTGTGGCTACACCTTC. Based on the CDR3 plus reference TRBV2 and TRBJ1-2, the full variable domain is EPEVTQTPSHQVTQMGQEVILRCVPISNHLYFYWYRQILGQKVEFLVSFYNNEISEKSEIFDDQFSVERPDGSNFTLKIRSTKLEDSAMYFCASSAQGAERGTANCGYTFGSGTRLTVV.

V usage is TRBV7-8 and J usage is TRBJ1-2; D uncertain. The germline V and J ends were trimmed by 5 bases and 5 bases, with 12 bases remaining between them. Per germline, CDR1 SGHVS and CDR2 FQNEAQ. This CDR3 has 13 amino acids. CDR3 nucleotides: TGTGCCAGCAGCCTGGCCCTAGCTTATGGCTACACCTTC. It yields the protein CASSLALAYGYTF.